The 9 T cell receptor beta chains given below trace back to one sample, sequenced in a study of Tregs in tolerant kidney transplant recipients. Generated by immunoSEQ multiplex PCR, the TCRdb table keeps only in-frame clones and is missing some. This repertoire shows about 73,000 clones, approximately 90% found once; its top ten account for approximately 0.35%. Sequenced here: Tregs from blood, sampled before the transplant. The receptors were sampled from a human donor who received a combined kidney and bone marrow transplant.

This clone was observed a handful of times. The chain is built from TRBV10-3 and TRBJ1-4; maybe TRBD1 (5 bases). This CDR3 region has 15 residues. V shed 6 bases and J shed 0 bases, with 11 bases lying between them. Per the germline V gene, CDR1 is ENHRY and CDR2 is SYGVKD. CDR3 in amino acids: CAIRLDRATNEKLFF. The CDR3 region has the DNA TGTGCCATCAGGCTAGACAGAGCAACTAATGAAAAACTGTTTTTT.

This chain joins TRBV4-2 and TRBJ1-3; tentative D call: TRBD1 (5 bases). CDR3 size: 16 residues. Germline CDR1 and CDR2: LGHNA and YNFKEQ. Trimming removed 0 bases from V and 0 bases from J, with 9 bases in between. DNA of the CDR3: TGTGCCAGCAGCCAAGATCGGGGACTCTCTGGAAACACCATATATTTT. Amino acid sequence: CASSQDRGLSGNTIYF.

V is TRBV6-5 and J is TRBJ1-3; 7 bases line up with TRBD1. Germline V gene lookup returns CDR1 MNHEY and CDR2 SVGAGI. V shed 1 base and J 3 bases; nucleotides not matched to a gene: 3. The CDR3 runs 15 residues. Here the CDR3 DNA reads TGTGCCAGCAGTTACTTCGGGACAGATGGAAACACCATATATTTT. This gives the protein CASSYFGTDGNTIYF.

V is TRBV28 and J is TRBJ2-5; tentatively, D is TRBD2 (5 bases). The better agreement between TRBJ2-7 and the DNA end casts doubt on the J call. Germline V CDR1 and CDR2: MDHEN, SYDVKM. The CDR3 is made up of 12 amino acids. The CDR3 DNA follows: TGTGCCAGCAGTTTGAGGACTTCCGAGCAGTACTTC. Protein: CASSLRTSEQYF.

This clone was seen more than once but under ten times. The chain combines TRBV28 with TRBJ1-1, with D possibly matching TRBD1 (6 bases). The V gene lost 8 bases and the J gene lost 3 bases, with 10 bases spanning the gap. CDR1 and CDR2 from the germline V gene are MDHEN and SYDVKM. The CDR3 has 12 residues. The CDR3, as DNA: TGTGCCAGCTTGTCAGGGGACACTGAAGCTTTCTTT. Protein: CASLSGDTEAFF. Looking up the rest from reference TRBV28 and TRBJ1-1 gives the full variable domain: DVKVTQSSRYLVKRTGEKVFLECVQDMDHENMFWYRQDPGLGLRLIYFSYDVKMKEKGDIPEGYSVSREKKERFSLILESASTNQTSMYLCASLSGDTEAFFGQGTRLTVV.

This clone showed up just once. The chain has TRBV19 and TRBJ2-3; 9 nucleotides align to TRBD1. The CDR3 sequence is 16 residues long. With V trimmed by 5 bases and J by 1 base, 7 bases remained unmatched. Germline V gives CDR1 LNHDA, CDR2 SQIVND (reference sequence). The chain's CDR3 is CASSGPWTGGTDTQYF. Written as DNA, the CDR3 is TGTGCCAGTAGTGGCCCCTGGACAGGGGGCACAGATACGCAGTATTTT.

This clone came up once. The genes are TRBV5-1 and TRBJ2-3; no definite D call. The germline CDR1 and CDR2 sequences are SGHRS and YFSETQ. The CDR3 loop spans 14 amino acids. Between the trimmed V and J ends, which lost 4 bases and 1 base, there was a span of 10 bases. The CDR3 sequence is CASSLAEGTDTQYF. In DNA, the CDR3 is TGCGCCAGCAGCCTTGCTGAGGGCACAGATACGCAGTATTTT.

The chain combines TRBV7-9 with TRBJ1-2; possibly TRBD1 for D (6 bases). Trimming shortened V by 5 bases and J by 3 bases, and 10 bases separated the two germline ends. The CDR3 has 13 amino acids. The V gene's germline CDR1 is SEHNR and CDR2 FQNEAQ (reference sequence). The CDR3 protein is CASSRGGDYGYTF. The CDR3 DNA reads as TGTGCCAGCAGCCGAGGGGGAGACTATGGCTACACCTTC.

The chain uses TRBV6-5 and TRBJ1-4; 7 bases are shared with TRBD1. Germline loops: CDR1 MNHEY, CDR2 SVGAGI. With 5 bases clipped from V and 2 bases from J, the junction kept 5 bases outside the gene matches. This CDR3 comprises 15 residues. The CDR3 region is CASSREGATNEKLFF. DNA of the CDR3: TGTGCCAGCAGTCGCGAGGGGGCGACTAATGAAAAACTGTTTTTT.